The entry below describes one T cell receptor beta chain. These data are taken from a study of T-cell reconstitution after alpha-beta-depleted transplantation in children. Germline V gives CDR1 SGHTA, CDR2 FQGNSA. V was clipped by 5 bases and J by 7 bases; unmatched bases: 13. This CDR3 has 15 amino acids. Unique molecular identifiers were incorporated during preparation of the TCRbeta library. TCRdb used MiXCR to reprocess the PCR reads, holding one entry per CDR3 protein. The sample carries around 370,000 distinct CDR3 sequences, 10% recorded once. This sample comprised PBMCs from the stem cell graft donor, obtained from the stem cell graft. The chain recombines TRBV7-2 with TRBJ2-7; TRBD1 agrees at 8 bases. The sequence was obtained from a human donor who donated a stem cell graft to a child with acute lymphoblastic leukemia. As DNA, the CDR3 is TGTGCCAGCAGCCCTCCTCGGGACAGGTCTCGGGAGCAGTACTTC. Its translation: CASSPPRDRSREQYF.